This T cell receptor beta chain was identified in a study of PD-1 blockade in classical Hodgkin lymphoma. V was clipped by 0 bases and J by 0 bases; unmatched bases: 3. CDR1 is MNHEY, CDR2 SMNVEV, per germline (reference sequence). The CDR3 has 16 residues. There was relapse after autologous stem cell transplantation in every patient, and there was variation in brentuximab vedotin exposure. Measured with immunoSEQ multiplex PCR; TCRdb has only the in-frame clones, and not every one. The sample carries roughly 40,000 clones, over 55% recorded once. The chain carries TRBV27 and TRBJ2-7; 9 bases are a match to TRBD2. The sequence derives from a human donor with classical Hodgkin lymphoma. Sequences were derived from peripheral blood mononuclear cells (PBMCs), sampled at baseline. CDR3 loop: CASSLSSGGVSYEQYF. Here the CDR3 DNA reads TGTGCCAGCAGTTTATCTAGCGGGGGCGTCTCCTACGAGCAGTACTTC.